Included here is one T cell receptor beta chain sequence, with context. The table came from immunoSEQ multiplex PCR; TCRdb's copy has only in-frame clones and leaves some out. The sample holds roughly 190,000 clones; approximately 91% are singletons and the top ten take around 0.77%. This sample was included in a study of blood T cell repertoires in COVID-19. Across the study: PBMCs, B-cell-depleted T cells, or T cells were the source of the cDNA or gDNA that made up the material.

Participants were aged about 18 to 95 years, lived in 20 to 25 US areas, and enrolled virtually. Among Cohort 3 donors, those recovered had two negative PCRs, clearance, or symptom resolution. CDR3 size: 17 residues. Germline loops: CDR1 SGHRS, CDR2 YFSETQ. Unmatched junction bases numbered 6, after V lost 1 base and J lost 8 bases. This chain uses TRBV5-1 with TRBJ2-2, with 15 bases fitting TRBD2. This receptor was identified in a woman aged 18-29 years who had recovered from COVID-19. Sequenced: PBMCs or T cells enriched from blood (not recorded which). The CDR3: CASSLPGLAGGGGELFF. The CDR3 region has the DNA TGCGCCAGCAGCTTGCCGGGACTAGCGGGAGGAGGTGGGGAGCTGTTTTTT.